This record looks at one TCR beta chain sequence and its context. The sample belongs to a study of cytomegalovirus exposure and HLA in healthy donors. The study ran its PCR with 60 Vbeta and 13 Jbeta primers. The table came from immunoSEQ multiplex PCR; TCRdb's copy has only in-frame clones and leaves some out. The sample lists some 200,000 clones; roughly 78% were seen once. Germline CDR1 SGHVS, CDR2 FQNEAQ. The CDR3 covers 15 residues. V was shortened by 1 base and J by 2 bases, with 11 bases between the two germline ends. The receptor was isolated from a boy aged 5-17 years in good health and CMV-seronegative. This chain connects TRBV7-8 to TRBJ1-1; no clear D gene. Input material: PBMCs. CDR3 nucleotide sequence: TGTGCCAGCAGCTTAGGAAGGTTGGGCAACACTGAAGCTTTCTTT. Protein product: CASSLGRLGNTEAFF.